The 2 T cell receptor beta chains below come from one sample, sequenced in a study of CD8 T cells in Susac syndrome. cDNA came from roughly 0.53 to 1 ug RNA primed by random hexamers. TCRdb re-derived calls from the immunoSEQ multiplex PCR reads in MiXCR, one entry per CDR3 protein. The data show tens of thousands of distinct CDR3 sequences, 93% seen once. The sequenced sample consisted of CD8+ T cells from PBMCs. These TCRs come from a human donor in good health.

The chain links TRBV19 to TRBJ2-5; TRBD1 or TRBD2 may be the D gene (6 bases each). Trimming left V 2 bases short and J 5 bases short, with 9 bases between. CDR1 and CDR2 (germline): LNHDA, SQIVND (reference sequence). The CDR3 runs to 13 residues. This chain's CDR3 is CASSIRGDETQYF. The CDR3 DNA sequence: TGTGCCAGTAGTATAAGGGGGGATGAGACCCAGTACTTC.

The chain has TRBV6-4 and TRBJ2-2; D not resolved. The V and J ends lost 2 bases and 6 bases respectively, with 10 bases between them. Germline loops: CDR1 MRHNA, CDR2 SNTAGT. This CDR3 contains 14 residues. The CDR3 region is CASSDEVSPGELFF. The CDR3 DNA sequence: TGTGCCAGCAGTGACGAAGTTTCGCCCGGGGAGCTGTTTTTT.